This TCR beta chain was profiled in a study of blood T cells in healthy people across ages. The CDR3 loop spans 15 amino acids. Germline V lookup: CDR1 SGHAT, CDR2 FQNNGV. V lost 5 bases and J 6 bases, leaving 17 bases between the germline ends. The study, taken as a whole, reports: Observed TCR beta diversity per million T cells went down as age went up. This fall followed a roughly linear course with age. More naive CD4+ cells and higher diversity marked long-lived donors relative to aged donors.

Samples each yielded at least 6 micrograms of total RNA. The use of a sample-barcoded 5' primer and a J-beta primer mix characterized a second PCR of roughly 7 to 11 cycles. TCRdb itself ran the 5' RACE reads through MiXCR, one entry per CDR3 protein. The repertoire holds hundreds of thousands of distinct CDR3 sequences, with around 49% as singletons. Points on this clonotype: The target antigen is unknown.

Input material: blood. The source is an older woman in good health. This sequence joins TRBV11-2 and TRBJ2-1, with D perhaps matching TRBD2 (5 bases). In DNA form, the CDR3 reads TGTGCCAGCAGCGGTCCCGGGATCGAAGCCAATGAGCAGTTCTTC. Protein: CASSGPGIEANEQFF.